This TCR beta chain was obtained from a study of molecular identifiers for immune sequencing clone quantification. Libraries of bulk TCR were made by previously described methods (with listed TCR primers). TCRdb reprocessed the PCR reads via MiXCR and lists one record per CDR3 protein. The table records about 300,000 distinct CDR3 sequences, 20% to 25% of them present only once. This clonotype was found many times. Sorted inputs of roughly 17,000 to 1,000,000 cells, with 10%, 30% or 50% RNA, yielded naive CD8 libraries. Trimming took 2 bases from V and 3 from J, leaving 7 bases between them. The CDR3 consists of 13 residues. Germline assignment: CDR1 GTSNPN and CDR2 SVGIG (reference sequence).

The source of this sequence is a human donor in good health. Some libraries in this study had Jurkat cell RNA spiked in. V is TRBV30 and J is TRBJ1-4; a possible D gene is TRBD1 (6 bases). Specimen: naive CD8+ T cells from blood, with Jurkat cell RNA spiked in. Indicated subset: FACS-sorted CD8+CD4-CCR7+CD45RA+ naive T cells. This chain's CDR3 is CAWSTGSNEKLFF. Here the CDR3 DNA reads TGTGCCTGGAGTACAGGGTCTAATGAAAAACTGTTTTTT.